This TCR beta chain emerged from a study of radiotherapy plus CTLA-4 blockade in lung cancer (dated by TCRdb to between 2017 and 2018). About the investigation overall: Among enrolled patients, approximately 18% had an objective response and 30% to 40% reached disease control.

Points the paper makes about the study in general: The strongest predictors of response were reported to be early dynamic shifts in blood T cell clones along with a rise in serum interferon-beta following radiation. TCR clones derived from tumors expanded in peripheral blood after treatment with radiotherapy and ipilimumab.

Inclusive of the bounding cysteine and phenylalanine, the CDR3 is 14 residues long. The retained sequence is limited to the CDR3, 42 bases, with the frame set at the first base. CDR1 and CDR2, looked up from the germline V gene, are MDHEN and SYDVKM. Compared with germline, V lacks 6 bases and J lacks 3 bases; bases without a gene match: 3. The study tested focal radiation therapy combined with CTLA-4 blockade (ipilimumab) in patients with chemo-refractory metastatic non-small-cell lung cancer. The library was prepared using the immunoSEQ multiplex PCR assay. TCRdb mirrors the immuneACCESS table, restricted to in-frame sequences. Some clones are absent from its copies; in checked studies, under half trace to an unresolved V gene, and the reason for the others is unknown. A total of more than 55,000 clones appear in this sample, 70% to 85% of them only once. The ten largest clones add up to around 3.7% of the sample.

This clone was recorded once. Its antigen is still unknown. No qualities accompany the bases; no much larger clone lies one base away. Sequenced here: peripheral blood, sampled from a patient treated with radiotherapy plus ipilimumab. This receptor chain uses TRBV28 and TRBJ1-5; TRBD1 aligns with 9 central bases. This TCR derives from a human donor with non-small cell lung cancer who had a partial response to radiotherapy plus ipilimumab. The DNA is TGTGCCAGCAGAGGACAGGGGTACAATCAGCCCCAGCATTTT. It is translated as CASRGQGYNQPQHF.